This T cell receptor (beta chain) was identified in a study of Ad26.COV2.S vaccination and SARS-CoV-2 variants (dated by TCRdb to about 2021). About the full investigation: Donors in the vaccine arm were drawn from COV1001, a phase I-IIa trial of Ad26.COV2.S in healthy adults that was multicentre, randomized, double-blind and placebo-controlled. Trial participants were randomized into five groups of five, in which low-dose or high-dose Ad26.COV2.S was given once or twice, or placebo was given on both occasions. Investigators remained blinded to trial group allocation during experiments and outcome assessment. The specificity and breadth of SARS-CoV-2-reactive T cell receptors after Ad26.COV2.S vaccination were assessed by TCRbeta repertoire sequencing. Dosing of Ad26.COV2.S was intramuscular, at either 5x10^10 or 1x10^11 viral particles, delivered as one shot or as two shots spaced 56 days apart. A total of 32 samples were included in the TCR-sequenced set, comprising some 20 Ad26.COV2.S vaccine recipients, 5 placebo recipients and 8 SARS-CoV-2 convalescent individuals. Results the study describes overall, beyond this receptor: Non-spike TCR breadth was comparable between vaccine and placebo recipients, consistent with the vaccine containing only spike. Compared with placebo recipients, Ad26.COV2.S recipients showed higher spike-specific TCR breadth (P = 0.0014). The study lacked the statistical power to compare responses across vaccine doses or regimens. After vaccination, spike-specific CD8+ and CD4+ T cell responses were reported to show substantial breadth. It was noted by the authors that total T cell responses may have been underestimated by the TCR breadth and depth analyses.

V drops 4 bases and J drops 2 bases, leaving 13 bases in between. Reading from cysteine to phenylalanine, the CDR3 counts 14 amino acids. Only the CDR3 portion is preserved as DNA: 42 bases, with reading frame beginning at the first base. CDR1 and CDR2 were assigned from the germline V gene as SGHTS and YDEGEE. The immunoSEQ Assay was the method used to sequence TCRbeta CDR3 regions. After extraction, genomic DNA underwent amplification by bias-controlled multiplex PCR, followed by high-throughput sequencing. Per the original workflow: To quantify the absolute abundance of every unique TCRbeta CDR3 region, sequences were collapsed and filtered. T cell fraction was estimated by normalizing TCRbeta template counts to usable DNA, which was measured by amplifying reference genes present in all nucleated cells. Repertoire TCRs were annotated as SARS-CoV-2-specific when V gene, CDR3 amino acid sequence and J gene were exactly matched to a known reactive TCR set. The reference SARS-CoV-2 TCR set came from MIRA and was filtered for enrichment in COVID-19-positive ImmuneCODE repertoires, removing public or cross-reactive TCRs. Drawing on the MIRA antigens, annotated TCRs were analysed further at the level of specific ORF or position within ORF. Depth was the summed frequency of annotated unique rearrangements, while breadth was defined as annotated unique rearrangements over total unique productive rearrangements. Group comparisons of TCR breadth used two-sided Wilcoxon rank-sum tests. TCRdb re-hosts the immuneACCESS table, in-frame sequences only. Its copies lack some clones; in the studies checked, an unresolved V gene accounts for under half of them, and the cause for the rest is not known. V and J calls and clone size are as listed in that table; D and trimming were resolved from the DNA. The sample yields about 280,000 clones; around 87% were counted once. The top ten clones comprise under 4% of the sample.

The meaning of the sample's treatment or condition label: around 19 received Ad26.COV2.S at low or high dose, single or two shots; roughly 5 received placebo; per-sample allocation not given. For vaccine and placebo recipients, the sequenced repertoires came from samples collected on day 63 after the first injection. Cohort 1b enrolled some 25 adults aged 18-55 years at a single site in Boston, USA, between 29 July and 7 August 2020. Ad26.COV2.S was a replication-incompetent adenovirus type 26 vector expressing a prefusion-stabilized SARS-CoV-2 spike protein from the original Wuhan strain. The sample holds a few counts of this clone. Its recognized antigen is unknown. It has no much larger one-base neighbor in the sample; base qualities were not kept.

The TCR was taken from a person aged 18 to 65 who received the Ad26.COV2.S COVID-19 vaccine or a placebo. The V and J segments used are TRBV5-8 and TRBJ2-7; the D gene assignment is ambiguous. Source: peripheral blood, taken in a trial of Ad26.COV2.S vaccine versus placebo. The DNA sequence is as follows: TGTGCCAGCAGCCCGATAGGGAAGCCCTACGAGCAGTACTTC. Its protein is CASSPIGKPYEQYF.